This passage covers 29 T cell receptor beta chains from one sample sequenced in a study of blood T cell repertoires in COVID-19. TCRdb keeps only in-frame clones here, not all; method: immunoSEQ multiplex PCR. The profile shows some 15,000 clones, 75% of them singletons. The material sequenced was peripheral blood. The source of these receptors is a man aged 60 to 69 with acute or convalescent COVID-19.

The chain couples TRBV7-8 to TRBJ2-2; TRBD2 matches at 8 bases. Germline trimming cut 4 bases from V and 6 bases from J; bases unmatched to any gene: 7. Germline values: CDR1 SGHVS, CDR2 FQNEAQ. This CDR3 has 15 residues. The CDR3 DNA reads TGTGCCAGCAGCTCGGGACTAGTGAGGGCCGGGGAGCTGTTTTTT. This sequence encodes CASSSGLVRAGELFF.

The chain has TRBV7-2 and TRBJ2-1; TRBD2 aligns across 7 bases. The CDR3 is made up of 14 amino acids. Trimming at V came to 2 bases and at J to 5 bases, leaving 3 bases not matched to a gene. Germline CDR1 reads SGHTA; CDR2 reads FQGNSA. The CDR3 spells CASSLQRGHNEQFF. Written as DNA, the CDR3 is TGTGCCAGCAGCTTACAGCGGGGACACAATGAGCAGTTCTTC.

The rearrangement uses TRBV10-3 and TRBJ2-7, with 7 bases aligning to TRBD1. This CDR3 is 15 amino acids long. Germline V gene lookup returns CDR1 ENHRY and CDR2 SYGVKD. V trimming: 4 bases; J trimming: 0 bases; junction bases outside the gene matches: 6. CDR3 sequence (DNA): TGTGCCATCAGTGGGGACAGTCTTAGCTCCTACGAGCAGTACTTC. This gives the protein CAISGDSLSSYEQYF.

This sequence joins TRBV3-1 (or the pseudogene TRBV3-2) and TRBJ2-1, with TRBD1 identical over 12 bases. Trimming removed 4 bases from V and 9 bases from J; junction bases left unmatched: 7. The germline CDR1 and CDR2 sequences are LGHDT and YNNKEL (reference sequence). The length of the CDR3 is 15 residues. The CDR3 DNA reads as TGTGCCAGCAGCCTTTGGGACAGGGGGCTCGGTGAGCAGTTCTTC. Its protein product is CASSLWDRGLGEQFF.

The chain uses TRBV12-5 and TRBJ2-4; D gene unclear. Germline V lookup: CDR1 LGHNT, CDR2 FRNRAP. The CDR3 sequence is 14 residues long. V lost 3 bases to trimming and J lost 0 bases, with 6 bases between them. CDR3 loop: CASGLSLAKNIQYF. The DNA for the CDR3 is TGTGCTAGTGGTTTATCTCTAGCCAAAAACATTCAGTACTTC.

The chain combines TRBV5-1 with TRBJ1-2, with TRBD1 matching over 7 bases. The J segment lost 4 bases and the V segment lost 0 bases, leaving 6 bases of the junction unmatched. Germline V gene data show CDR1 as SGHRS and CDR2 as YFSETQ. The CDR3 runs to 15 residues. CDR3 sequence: CASSLGTGDGYGYTF. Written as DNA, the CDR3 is TGCGCCAGCAGCTTGGGAACAGGGGATGGCTATGGCTACACCTTC.

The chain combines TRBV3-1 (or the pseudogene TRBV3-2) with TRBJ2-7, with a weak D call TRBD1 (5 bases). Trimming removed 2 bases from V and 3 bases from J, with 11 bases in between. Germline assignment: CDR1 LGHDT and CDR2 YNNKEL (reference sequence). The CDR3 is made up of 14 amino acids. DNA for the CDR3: TGTGCCAGCAGCCAATCCCCCAGGGTCTACGAGCAGTACTTC. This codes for CASSQSPRVYEQYF.

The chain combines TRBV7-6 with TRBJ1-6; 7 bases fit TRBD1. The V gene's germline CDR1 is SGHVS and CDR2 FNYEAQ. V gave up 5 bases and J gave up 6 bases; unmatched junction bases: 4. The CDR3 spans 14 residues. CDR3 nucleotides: TGTGCCAGCAGCCAGGGACAGCTTAATTCACCCCTCCACTTT. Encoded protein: CASSQGQLNSPLHF.

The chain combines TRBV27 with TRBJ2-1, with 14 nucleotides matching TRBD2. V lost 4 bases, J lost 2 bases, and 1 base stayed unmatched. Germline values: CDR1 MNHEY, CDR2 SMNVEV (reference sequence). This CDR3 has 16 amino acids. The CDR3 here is CASSSTSGGAYNEQFF. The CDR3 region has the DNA TGTGCCAGCAGTTCGACTAGCGGGGGGGCCTACAATGAGCAGTTCTTC.

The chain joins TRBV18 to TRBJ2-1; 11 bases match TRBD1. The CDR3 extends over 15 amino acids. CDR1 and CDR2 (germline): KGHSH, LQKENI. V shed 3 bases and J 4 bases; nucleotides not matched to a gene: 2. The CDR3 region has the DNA TGTGCCAGCTCACCGGGACAGGGGGGATACAATGAGCAGTTCTTC. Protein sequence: CASSPGQGGYNEQFF.

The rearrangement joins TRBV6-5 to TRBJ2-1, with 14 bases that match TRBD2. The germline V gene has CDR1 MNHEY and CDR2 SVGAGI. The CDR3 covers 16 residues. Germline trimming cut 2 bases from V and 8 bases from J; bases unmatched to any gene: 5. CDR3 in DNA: TGTGCCAGCAGTTACGGACTAGCGGGGGGATACGATGAGCAGTTCTTC. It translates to CASSYGLAGGYDEQFF.

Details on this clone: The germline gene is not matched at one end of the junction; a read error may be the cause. CDR3 protein: CAASRDRADTQYF. The CDR3 DNA reads TGTGCCGCCAGTCGAGACAGGGCAGATACGCAGTATTTT. The chain recombines TRBV24-1 with TRBJ2-3, with 7 bases identical to TRBD1. CDR1 is KGHDR, CDR2 SFDVKD, per germline. This CDR3 comprises 13 residues.

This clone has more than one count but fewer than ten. CDR3 region: CASSRTGPNEKLFF. The CDR3 DNA follows: TGCGCCAGCAGCCGGACAGGCCCCAATGAAAAACTGTTTTTT. The chain has TRBV5-1 and TRBJ1-4; 7 bases agree with TRBD1. J lost 5 bases, V lost 4 bases, and 5 bases had no gene match. CDR1 SGHRS and CDR2 YFSETQ come from the germline V gene. This CDR3 has 14 residues.

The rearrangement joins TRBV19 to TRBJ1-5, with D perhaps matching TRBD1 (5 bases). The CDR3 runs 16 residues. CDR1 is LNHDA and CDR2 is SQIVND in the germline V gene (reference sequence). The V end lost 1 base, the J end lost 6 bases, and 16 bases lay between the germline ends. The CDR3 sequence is CASSIVQGGKGQPQHF. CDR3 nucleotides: TGTGCCAGTAGTATAGTCCAGGGAGGCAAGGGTCAGCCCCAGCATTTT.

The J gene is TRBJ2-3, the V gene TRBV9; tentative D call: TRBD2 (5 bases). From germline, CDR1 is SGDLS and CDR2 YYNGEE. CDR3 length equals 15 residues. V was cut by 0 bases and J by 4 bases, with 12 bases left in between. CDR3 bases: TGTGCCAGCAGCGTAGGACCGGAGGTCGCAGATACGCAGTATTTT. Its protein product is CASSVGPEVADTQYF.

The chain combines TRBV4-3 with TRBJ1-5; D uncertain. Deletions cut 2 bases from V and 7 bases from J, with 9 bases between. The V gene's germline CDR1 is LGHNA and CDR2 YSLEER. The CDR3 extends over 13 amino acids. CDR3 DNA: TGCGCCAGCAGCCAAAGGAACGGGCAGCCCCAGCATTTT. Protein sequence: CASSQRNGQPQHF.

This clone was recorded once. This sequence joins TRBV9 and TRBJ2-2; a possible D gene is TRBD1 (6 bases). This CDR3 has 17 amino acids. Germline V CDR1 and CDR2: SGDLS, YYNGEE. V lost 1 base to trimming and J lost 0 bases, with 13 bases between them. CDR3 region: CASSVTQGHANTGELFF. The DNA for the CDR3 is TGTGCCAGCAGCGTAACCCAGGGACACGCGAACACCGGGGAGCTGTTTTTT.

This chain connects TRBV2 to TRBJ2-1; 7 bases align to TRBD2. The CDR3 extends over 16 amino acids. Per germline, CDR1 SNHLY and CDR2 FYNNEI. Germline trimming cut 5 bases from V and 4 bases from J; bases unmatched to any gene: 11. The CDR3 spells CASSPRGGSLYNEQFF. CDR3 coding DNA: TGTGCCAGCAGTCCCCGGGGAGGGTCCCTATACAATGAGCAGTTCTTC.

The DNA of the CDR3 is TGTGCCACCAGCAGAGACGGGACAGTCCTGAACACTGAAGCTTTCTTT. Protein product: CATSRDGTVLNTEAFF. This chain links TRBV15 with TRBJ1-1; TRBD1 aligns across 7 bases. The germline V gene has CDR1 LNHNV and CDR2 YYDKDF (reference sequence). This CDR3 comprises 16 residues. The V segment lost 0 bases and the J segment 0 bases; nucleotides outside the gene matches: 4.

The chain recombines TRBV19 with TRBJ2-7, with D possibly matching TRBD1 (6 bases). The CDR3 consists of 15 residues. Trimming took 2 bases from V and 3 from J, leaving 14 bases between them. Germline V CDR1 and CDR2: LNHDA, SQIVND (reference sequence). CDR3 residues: CASSIKGGPYYEQYF. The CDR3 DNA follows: TGTGCCAGTAGTATAAAAGGGGGACCGTACTACGAGCAGTACTTC.

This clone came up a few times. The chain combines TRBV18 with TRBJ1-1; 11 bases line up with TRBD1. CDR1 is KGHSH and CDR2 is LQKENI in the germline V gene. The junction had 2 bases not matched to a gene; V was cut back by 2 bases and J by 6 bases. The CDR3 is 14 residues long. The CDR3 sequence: CASSPVGQGAEAFF. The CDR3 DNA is TGTGCCAGCTCACCAGTGGGACAGGGGGCTGAAGCTTTCTTT.

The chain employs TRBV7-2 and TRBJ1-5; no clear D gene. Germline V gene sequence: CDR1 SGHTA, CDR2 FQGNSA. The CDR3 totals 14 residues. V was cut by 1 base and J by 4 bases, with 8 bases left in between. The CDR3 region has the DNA TGTGCCAGCAGCTTAGACCCGGGGAATCAGCCCCAGCATTTT. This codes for CASSLDPGNQPQHF.

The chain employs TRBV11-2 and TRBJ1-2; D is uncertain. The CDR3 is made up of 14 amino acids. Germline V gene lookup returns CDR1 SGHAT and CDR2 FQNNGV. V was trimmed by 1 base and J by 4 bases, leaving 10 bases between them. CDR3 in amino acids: CASSLGAASYGYTF. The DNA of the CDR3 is TGTGCCAGCAGCTTAGGTGCAGCTAGCTATGGCTACACCTTC.

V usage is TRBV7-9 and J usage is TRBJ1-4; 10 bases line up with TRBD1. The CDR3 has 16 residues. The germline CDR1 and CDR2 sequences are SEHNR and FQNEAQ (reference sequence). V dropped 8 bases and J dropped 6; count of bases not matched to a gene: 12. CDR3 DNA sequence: TGTGCCAGCCGAGGGCAAACCGGGACAGGGGATGAAAAACTGTTTTTT. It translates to CASRGQTGTGDEKLFF.

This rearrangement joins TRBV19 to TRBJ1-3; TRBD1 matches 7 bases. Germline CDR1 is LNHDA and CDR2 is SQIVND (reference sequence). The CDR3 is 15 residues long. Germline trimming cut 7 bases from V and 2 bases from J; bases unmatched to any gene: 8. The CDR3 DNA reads TGTGCCAGTATGAGGGACAGAGCAACTGGAAACACCATATATTTT. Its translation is CASMRDRATGNTIYF.

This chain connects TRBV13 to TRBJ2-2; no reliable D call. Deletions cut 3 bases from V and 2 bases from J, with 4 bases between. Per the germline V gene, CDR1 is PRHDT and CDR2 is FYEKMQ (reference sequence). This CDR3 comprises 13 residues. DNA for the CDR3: TGTGCCAGCAGCTTGGCTAACACCGGGGAGCTGTTTTTT. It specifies CASSLANTGELFF.

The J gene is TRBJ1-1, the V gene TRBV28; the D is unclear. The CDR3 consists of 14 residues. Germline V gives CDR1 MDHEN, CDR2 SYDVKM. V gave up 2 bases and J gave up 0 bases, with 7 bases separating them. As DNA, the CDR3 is TGTGCCAGCAGTTTAAAGCAGGTGAACACTGAAGCTTTCTTT. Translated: CASSLKQVNTEAFF.

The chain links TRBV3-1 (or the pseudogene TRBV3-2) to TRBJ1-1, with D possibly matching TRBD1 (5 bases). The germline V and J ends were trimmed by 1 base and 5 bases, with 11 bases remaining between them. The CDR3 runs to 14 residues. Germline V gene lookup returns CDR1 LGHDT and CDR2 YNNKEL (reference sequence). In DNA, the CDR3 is TGTGCCAGCAGCCAAGTAGGGGCTCGGACTGAAGCTTTCTTT. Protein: CASSQVGARTEAFF.

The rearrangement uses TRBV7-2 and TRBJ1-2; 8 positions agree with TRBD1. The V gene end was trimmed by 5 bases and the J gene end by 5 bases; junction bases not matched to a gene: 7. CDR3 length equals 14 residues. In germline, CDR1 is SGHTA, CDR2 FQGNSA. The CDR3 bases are TGTGCCAGCAGCAGTGACAGGGGAGGATATGGCTACACCTTC. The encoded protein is CASSSDRGGYGYTF.